The 27 T cell receptor beta chains in this list originate from one sample, sequenced in a study of molecular identifiers for immune sequencing clone quantification. TCRdb fed the PCR reads into MiXCR, producing one record per CDR3 protein. The profile covers 85,000 to 120,000 distinct CDR3 sequences, with about 35% appearing a single time and roughly 10% taken by the ten largest. The sequencing input was naive CD8+ T cells from blood, with Jurkat cell RNA spiked in. Stated subset: FACS-sorted CD8+CD4-CCR7+CD45RA+ naive T cells. These receptors all stem from a human donor in good health. Some libraries in this study had Jurkat cell RNA spiked in.

This clonotype has a count of ten or more. V gene TRBV28 combines with J gene TRBJ2-2, with 9 bases that match TRBD1. After removal of 4 bases from V and 4 bases from J, the junction contained 4 bases not matched to a gene. The CDR3 runs to 15 residues. CDR1 is MDHEN and CDR2 is SYDVKM in the germline V gene. The DNA for the CDR3 is TGTGCCAGCAGTTCGTGGACAGGGGTCACCGGGGAGCTGTTTTTT. Protein sequence: CASSSWTGVTGELFF.

In regard to this clonotype: A read error may explain this, as a much larger clone is one base away. The chain has TRBV7-8 and TRBJ2-4; D is perhaps TRBD1 (6 bases). This CDR3 region has 17 residues. Germline-derived CDR1 and CDR2 are SGHVS and FQNEAQ. The DNA for the CDR3 is TGTGCCAGCAGCTTACAAGACAGGAGCAGAGCCAAACACATTCAGTACTTC. This translates into CASSLQDRSRAKHIQYF.

This clonotype was detected only a few times. The chain employs TRBV2 and TRBJ2-3; D not certain. Trimming shortened V by 3 bases and J by 6 bases, and 7 bases separated the two germline ends. The CDR3 contains 12 residues. CDR1 and CDR2 from the germline V gene are SNHLY and FYNNEI. The CDR3, as DNA: TGTGCCAGCAGTGATGGGGTGGATACGCAGTATTTT. It translates to CASSDGVDTQYF.

The CDR3 region has the DNA TGCAGTGCTAGGACAGGGTCCGGGGAGCAGTATTTT. Its translation: CSARTGSGEQYF. The V and J genes are TRBV20-1 and TRBJ2-2; 7 bases fit TRBD1. The J call is in doubt because the DNA end fits TRBJ2-3 better. The CDR3 is made up of 12 amino acids. The germline gives CDR1 DFQATT, CDR2 SNEGSKA (reference sequence).

The chain joins TRBV28 to TRBJ2-7; 7 positions match TRBD2. The CDR3 has 14 residues. With V trimmed by 6 bases and J by 4 bases, 9 bases remained unmatched. CDR1 and CDR2 (germline): MDHEN, SYDVKM. The CDR3 sequence: CASRSPGGMYEQYF. CDR3 nucleotide sequence: TGTGCCAGCAGGTCCCCGGGGGGTATGTACGAGCAGTACTTC. Using reference TRBV28 and TRBJ2-7 for the parts outside the CDR3, the full variable domain is DVKVTQSSRYLVKRTGEKVFLECVQDMDHENMFWYRQDPGLGLRLIYFSYDVKMKEKGDIPEGYSVSREKKERFSLILESASTNQTSMYLCASRSPGGMYEQYFGPGTRLTVT.

The chain has TRBV6-6 and TRBJ1-1; no clear D gene. CDR3 length: 13 amino acids. CDR1 is MNHNY and CDR2 is SVGAGI in the germline V gene (reference sequence). Trimming removed 2 bases at V and 4 bases at J, with 8 bases between. The CDR3: CASSYAPITEAFF. CDR3 nucleotides: TGTGCCAGCAGTTACGCGCCGATCACTGAAGCTTTCTTT.

Here the CDR3 DNA reads TGTGCCAGCAGATACATGCTACTAGCGGGAGAAGGGGAGCTGTTTTTT. Encoded protein: CASRYMLLAGEGELFF. V and J are TRBV11-2 and TRBJ2-2, with TRBD2 matching over 11 bases. Trimming took 6 bases from V and 8 from J; bases not matched to a gene: 11. CDR3 length: 16 residues. Germline assignment: CDR1 SGHAT and CDR2 FQNNGV.

On this clonotype itself: Compared with germline, one end of the junction differs, possibly owing to a read error. The genes are TRBV28 and TRBJ2-5; 7 nucleotides agree with TRBD1. The CDR3 is 14 residues long. Germline V gene lookup returns CDR1 MDHEN and CDR2 SYDVKM. The chain's CDR3 is CASSLVGQLETQSF. CDR3 DNA: TGTGCCAGCAGTTTAGTGGGACAGCTAGAGACCCAGTCCTTC.

The rearrangement uses TRBV28 and TRBJ1-1; 7 bases are a match to TRBD1. V shed 6 bases and J 11 bases; nucleotides not matched to a gene: 9. CDR3 size: 12 residues. The germline gives CDR1 MDHEN, CDR2 SYDVKM. The chain's CDR3 is CASRTGDWGAFF. Here the CDR3 DNA reads TGTGCCAGCAGAACAGGGGACTGGGGCGCTTTCTTT.

On this clonotype itself: An end of the junction differs from the germline gene, which may be a read error. The chain uses TRBV3-1 and TRBJ2-6; TRBD2 agrees at 8 bases. This CDR3 comprises 17 residues. Per germline, CDR1 LGHDT and CDR2 YNNKEL (reference sequence). CDR3 nucleotides: TGTGCCAGCAGCCATAGCGGGATAAGCTCTGGGGCCAACGTCCAGACTTTC. Translating it yields CASSHSGISSGANVQTF.

The J gene is TRBJ2-7, the V gene TRBV14, with a weak D call TRBD2 (6 bases). CDR3 length: 14 amino acids. Germline-derived CDR1 and CDR2 are SGHDN and FVKESK. V was pared by 4 bases and J by 3 bases, with 13 bases between. CDR3 coding DNA: TGTGCCAGCAGCCCGCGACTAGAGATCTACGAGCAGTACTTC. This translates into CASSPRLEIYEQYF. Complete variable domain (other parts from reference TRBV14 and TRBJ2-7): EAGVTQFPSHSVIEKGQTVTLRCDPISGHDNLYWYRRVMGKEIKFLLHFVKESKQDESGMPNNRFLAERTGGTYSTLKVQPAELEDSGVYFCASSPRLEIYEQYFGPGTRLTVT.

In its sample, this clonotype was seen a few times. The chain joins TRBV5-4 to TRBJ2-2; 11 bases agree with TRBD2. Germline values: CDR1 SGHNT, CDR2 YYREEE (reference sequence). V dropped 4 bases and J dropped 4; count of bases not matched to a gene: 6. This CDR3 has 16 amino acids. The CDR3 coding sequence is TGTGCCAGCAGCACTAGCGGGAGACATATCACCGGGGAGCTGTTTTTT. The encoded protein is CASSTSGRHITGELFF. The full variable domain, in which reference TRBV5-4 and TRBJ2-2 provide the parts outside the CDR3, is ETGVTQSPTHLIKTRGQQVTLRCSSQSGHNTVSWYQQALGQGPQFIFQYYREEENGRGNFPPRFSGLQFPNYSSELNVNALELDDSALYLCASSTSGRHITGELFFGEGSRLTVL.

The CDR3 loop reads CASSQEGMGSYEQYF. The DNA for the CDR3 is TGCGCCAGCAGCCAAGAAGGTATGGGGTCCTACGAGCAGTACTTC. The J gene is TRBJ2-7, the V gene TRBV4-3; D gene unclear. Trimming shortened V by 0 bases and J by 1 base, and 10 bases separated the two germline ends. CDR1 is LGHNA and CDR2 is YSLEER in the germline V gene. The CDR3 covers 15 residues.

The chain is built from TRBV11-2 and TRBJ2-7, with 11 positions matching TRBD2. The CDR3 sequence is 14 residues long. Looked up from germline, CDR1 is SGHAT and CDR2 is FQNNGV. With 3 bases clipped from V and 7 bases from J, the junction kept 5 bases outside the gene matches. CDR3 loop: CASSFTSGRGEQYF. CDR3 coding DNA: TGTGCCAGCAGCTTTACTAGCGGGAGAGGAGAGCAGTACTTC.

This clonotype has just one count. This could be a read error, since a much larger clone is one nucleotide away. This chain uses TRBV4-1 with TRBJ1-5; weak D call: TRBD1 (6 bases). This CDR3 has 16 residues. The ends were cut back, 0 bases at V and 3 bases at J, with 12 bases in the middle. Germline CDR1 is MGHRA and CDR2 is YSYEKL. CDR3: CASSQDQDSYNQPQHF. The CDR3 nucleotides read TGCGCCAGCAGCCAAGATCAGGACAGTTACAATCAGCCCCAGCATTTT.

A word on this clonotype: Mismatch with germline at one junction end may stem from a read error. The CDR3 DNA sequence: TGTGCCATCAGGGAGTCGAACCAAGAGACCCAGTACTTC. Translating it yields CAIRESNQETQYF. The chain has TRBV10-3 and TRBJ2-5, with D unclear. Looked up from germline, CDR1 is ENHRY and CDR2 is SYGVKD. CDR3 length equals 13 residues.

This clonotype was picked up many times. The chain recombines TRBV28 with TRBJ2-7, with 7 bases fitting TRBD2. This CDR3 region has 16 residues. The germline gives CDR1 MDHEN, CDR2 SYDVKM. The V and J ends lost 5 bases and 3 bases, in that order; junction bases with no gene match: 13. The CDR3 sequence is CASSPSSYREDYEQYF. CDR3 nucleotide sequence: TGTGCCAGCAGTCCCTCTAGCTACCGGGAGGACTACGAGCAGTACTTC.

This chain joins TRBV7-8 and TRBJ2-1, with D unclear. Trimming cost V 5 bases and J 9 bases, with 11 bases left between them. Per germline, CDR1 SGHVS and CDR2 FQNEAQ. The CDR3 has 12 amino acids. CDR3 residues: CASSHRPAEQFF. DNA for the CDR3: TGTGCCAGCAGCCACCGACCGGCTGAGCAGTTCTTC.

The chain combines TRBV9 with TRBJ2-7; possible D gene TRBD2, 5 bases. CDR3 length equals 13 residues. V was shortened by 0 bases and J by 2 bases, with 6 bases between the two germline ends. The germline CDR1 and CDR2 sequences are SGDLS and YYNGEE. The CDR3 spells CASSVDSAYEQYF. The CDR3 nucleotides are TGTGCCAGCAGCGTAGATAGCGCCTACGAGCAGTACTTC. Together with reference TRBV9 and TRBJ2-7, the CDR3 gives the full variable domain: DSGVTQTPKHLITATGQRVTLRCSPRSGDLSVYWYQQSLDQGLQFLIQYYNGEERAKGNILERFSAQQFPDLHSELNLSSLELGDSALYFCASSVDSAYEQYFGPGTRLTVT.

Regarding this clonotype: One end of the junction fails to match germline, which may point to a read error. J is TRBJ2-7 and V is TRBV6-2 or TRBV6-3; D tentatively reads TRBD1 or TRBD2 (5 bases each). CDR3 length: 15 residues. Germline V gene sequence: CDR1 MNHEY, CDR2 SVGEGT. CDR3 region: CAGSSPGQEGHEQYF. In DNA, the CDR3 is TGTGCCGGCAGTTCTCCGGGGCAAGAGGGCCACGAGCAGTACTTC.

This clonotype was counted ten times or more. The chain is built from TRBV5-8 and TRBJ2-3; D is uncertain. V was trimmed by 3 bases and J by 1 base, leaving 3 bases between them. The CDR3 is made up of 12 amino acids. CDR1 is SGHTS and CDR2 is YDEGEE in the germline V gene. In nucleotides, the CDR3 is TGTGCCAGCAGCTGGGGCACAGATACGCAGTATTTT. Its translation is CASSWGTDTQYF.

CDR3 protein: CASRGLDYNEQFF. The CDR3 bases are TGTGCCAGCAGAGGACTGGACTACAATGAGCAGTTCTTC. The rearrangement joins TRBV7-2 to TRBJ2-1; D may be TRBD2 (5 bases). This CDR3 region has 13 residues. The germline V and J ends were trimmed by 6 bases and 3 bases, with 9 bases remaining between them. Germline V gene data show CDR1 as SGHTA and CDR2 as FQGNSA.

In the case of this clonotype: A much larger clone is a single base away; this may be a read error. J is TRBJ1-1 and V is TRBV7-2; D is unclear. Per the germline V gene, CDR1 is SGHTA and CDR2 is FQGNSA. Between the trimmed V and J ends, which lost 8 bases and 3 bases, there was a span of 13 bases. The CDR3 runs 13 residues. The CDR3 bases are TGTGCCAGCCCCTCCCGGGAGGACACTGAAGCTTTCTTT. This gives the protein CASPSREDTEAFF.

This chain uses TRBV6-6 with TRBJ2-3; D perhaps matches TRBD2 (5 bases). Germline V gene lookup returns CDR1 MNHNY and CDR2 SVGAGI (reference sequence). The CDR3 totals 15 residues. V lost 5 bases, J lost 2 bases, and 14 bases lay in between. The CDR3 DNA reads TGTGCCAGCAGTCTGCGGGCTGGGCACACAGATACGCAGTATTTT. Encoded protein: CASSLRAGHTDTQYF.

On this clonotype: The junction does not match germline at one end; this may be a read error. The V and J genes are TRBV3-1 and TRBJ2-6; maybe TRBD1 (5 bases). The CDR3 sequence is 13 residues long. In germline, CDR1 is LGHDT, CDR2 YNNKEL (reference sequence). CDR3 loop: CASSSPGANVPTF. CDR3 sequence (DNA): TGTGCCAGCAGTTCCCCTGGGGCCAACGTCCCGACTTTC.

Comments on this clonotype: A much more abundant neighbour one base away suggests this may be a read error. V gene TRBV7-8 combines with J gene TRBJ2-7; D unclear. CDR3 length: 11 amino acids. CDR1 and CDR2 from the germline V gene are SGHVS and FQNEAQ. CDR3 bases: TGTGCCAGCAGCGCAGGCCTCCTGAAGAGTTTC. It yields the protein CASSAGLLKSF. The full variable domain, rest sourced from reference TRBV7-8 and TRBJ2-7, is GAGVSQSPRYKVAKRGQDVALRCDPISGHVSLFWYQQALGQGPEFLTYFQNEAQLDKSGLPSDRFFAERPEGSVSTLKIQRTQQEDSAVYLCASSAGLLKSFGPGTRLTVT.

The gene calls are TRBV6-1 and TRBJ2-5, with D possibly being TRBD1 or TRBD2 (6 bases each). CDR3 length equals 15 residues. Looked up from germline, CDR1 is MNHNS and CDR2 is SASEGT. V lost 2 bases and J lost 2, with 12 bases in between. The DNA of the CDR3 is TGTGCCAGCAGTGAAAGTAAGGGGGGACAAGAGACCCAGTACTTC. Residues: CASSESKGGQETQYF.